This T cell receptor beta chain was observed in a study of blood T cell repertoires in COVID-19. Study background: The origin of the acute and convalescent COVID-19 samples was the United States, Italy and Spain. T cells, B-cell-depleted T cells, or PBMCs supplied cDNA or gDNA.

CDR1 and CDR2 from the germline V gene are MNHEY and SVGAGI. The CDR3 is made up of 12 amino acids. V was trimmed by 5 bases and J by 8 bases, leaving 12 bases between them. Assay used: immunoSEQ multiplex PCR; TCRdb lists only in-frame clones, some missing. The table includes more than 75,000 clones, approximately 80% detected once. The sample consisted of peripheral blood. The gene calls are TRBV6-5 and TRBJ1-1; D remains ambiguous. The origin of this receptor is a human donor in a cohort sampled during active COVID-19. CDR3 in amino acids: CASSTTRKEAFF. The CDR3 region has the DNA TGTGCCAGCAGTACGACTCGGAAAGAAGCTTTCTTT.